Listed below are T cell receptor beta chains from one sample, sequenced in a study of cytomegalovirus exposure and HLA in healthy donors. Assay used: immunoSEQ multiplex PCR; TCRdb lists only in-frame clones, some missing. The sample includes 130,000 or so clones, roughly 62% seen only once; the top ten take around 1.9%. The sample was PBMCs. These receptors all stem from a male donor in good health and CMV-seronegative. CDR3s include the opening cysteine and the closing phenylalanine or tryptophan. A D gene is named only where the DNA matches it firmly. Expanded clones get a size class; other rows say once, few or many, or leave the size out.

V	D	size	J	CDR3	DNA
TRBV18	.	.	TRBJ2-2	CASSPAQYTGELFF	TGTGCCAGCTCACCGGCCCAGTACACCGGGGAGCTGTTTTTT
TRBV2	TRBD1	.	TRBJ1-5	CASSGTGGGQPQHF	TGTGCCAGCAGTGGGACAGGGGGAGGCCAGCCCCAGCATTTT
TRBV7-2	TRBD1	.	TRBJ1-5	CASSVSGGQGGQPQHF	TGTGCCAGCAGCGTAAGCGGAGGACAGGGAGGGCAGCCCCAGCATTTT
TRBV28	.	.	TRBJ1-1	CASSPAGGAENTEAFF	TGTGCCAGCAGTCCCGCCGGGGGGGCCGAGAACACTGAAGCTTTCTTT
TRBV7-3	TRBD1	.	TRBJ1-2	CASSLYPGTEINYGYTF	TGTGCCAGCAGCCTCTACCCCGGGACAGAGATAAACTATGGCTACACCTTC
TRBV2	.	.	TRBJ2-3	CASRPLGANTQYF	TGTGCCAGCAGACCCCTAGGGGCTAATACGCAGTATTTT
TRBV19	TRBD1	few	TRBJ2-7	CASSIRTGGYEQYF	TGTGCCAGTAGTATAAGAACAGGGGGCTACGAGCAGTACTTC
TRBV5-1	.	.	TRBJ2-2	CASSLAGGGELFF	TGCGCCAGCAGCTTGGCCGGGGGCGGGGAGCTGTTTTTT
TRBV5-4	TRBD2	few	TRBJ2-3	CASSRQGLSTDTQYF	TGTGCCAGCAGCCGGCAGGGACTAAGCACAGATACGCAGTATTTT
TRBV19	.	.	TRBJ1-2	CASSPGPAGYGYTF	TGTGCCAGTAGTCCAGGCCCAGCCGGCTATGGCTACACCTTC
TRBV9	TRBD1	.	TRBJ2-2	CASSSDFGTGVPGELFF	TGTGCCAGCAGCTCAGACTTCGGGACAGGAGTTCCCGGGGAGCTGTTTTTT
TRBV27	TRBD1	.	TRBJ2-7	CASRGTGVGYEQYF	TGTGCCAGCAGGGGGACAGGGGTGGGCTACGAGCAGTACTTC
TRBV7-2	.	.	TRBJ1-1	CASSLGSVNTEAFF	TGTGCCAGCAGCTTAGGATCAGTGAACACTGAAGCTTTCTTT